The next 31 T cell receptor beta chains were all read from a single sample in a study of naive and memory T cell subsets. Indicated treatment: skin biopsy from saline-injected control site (resident skin T cells). Input was about 1 to 1,100 ng of DNase-treated total RNA without cell sorting. Four PCR rounds used nested alpha and beta constant region primers plus the SP2 primer. TCRdb independently ran MiXCR on the UMI-ligation and nested PCR reads; one entry per CDR3 protein. Of about 2,000 distinct CDR3 sequences listed, around 4.1% are singletons. The sample consisted of skin, taken from a saline injection site in the skin. The receptors derive from an adult in good health.

By frequency in the sample, this clonotype is medium-sized. The V gene is TRBV3-1, the J gene TRBJ1-1, with D unresolved. Germline V gene data show CDR1 as LGHDT and CDR2 as YNNKEL (reference sequence). The CDR3 is made up of 16 amino acids. V lost 3 bases and J lost 4, with 18 bases in between. CDR3 in amino acids: CASSQKVPIVPTEAFF. CDR3 bases: TGTGCCAGCAGCCAGAAAGTCCCGATCGTTCCCACTGAAGCTTTCTTT.

This clonotype has a count of ten or more. The gene calls are TRBV11-2 and TRBJ2-7; possible D gene TRBD1, 6 bases. The V and J ends lost 2 bases and 0 bases respectively, with 14 bases between them. The germline gives CDR1 SGHAT, CDR2 FQNNGV. The CDR3 contains 16 residues. In DNA form, the CDR3 reads TGTGCCAGCAGCTTACTCCTACAGGGACGCTCCTACGAGCAGTACTTC. Translated, it gives CASSLLLQGRSYEQYF.

By proportion, this clonotype is medium-sized. The rearrangement joins TRBV6-6 to TRBJ2-3; 12 bases agree with TRBD2. V lost 0 bases, J lost 4 bases, and 2 bases stayed unmatched. From germline, CDR1 is MNHNY and CDR2 SVGAGI (reference sequence). CDR3 length equals 16 residues. The DNA of the CDR3 is TGTGCCAGCAGTTACTCGGGACTAGCGGGCGCAGATACGCAGTATTTT. This encodes CASSYSGLAGADTQYF.

By sample fraction, this clonotype is medium-sized. This rearrangement joins TRBV4-3 to TRBJ1-2; D may be TRBD1 (6 bases). The CDR3 covers 14 residues. The germline CDR1 and CDR2 sequences are LGHNA and YSLEER. V lost 1 base and J 8 bases, leaving 14 bases between the germline ends. The CDR3 DNA follows: TGCGCCAGCAGCCAAGGACACACAGGGTACGGCTACACCTTC. Protein sequence: CASSQGHTGYGYTF.

This clonotype was seen at least ten times. V is TRBV5-1 and J is TRBJ1-2; D uncertain. CDR1 and CDR2 (germline): SGHRS, YFSETQ. The V and J ends lost 0 bases and 5 bases respectively, with 11 bases between them. The CDR3 consists of 14 residues. The CDR3 region is CASSLDSVGYGYTF. CDR3 coding DNA: TGCGCCAGCAGCTTGGACAGCGTAGGATATGGCTACACCTTC.

This clonotype was observed many times. V gene TRBV13 combines with J gene TRBJ2-7; TRBD1 matches at 10 bases. Trimming cost V 5 bases and J 0 bases; bases outside gene matches: 7. The CDR3 length is 16 residues. CDR1 is PRHDT, CDR2 FYEKMQ, per germline (reference sequence). DNA of the CDR3: TGTGCCAGCAGCCTGACAGGGGGCCCCAGCTCCTACGAGCAGTACTTC. Amino acid sequence: CASSLTGGPSSYEQYF.

This clonotype is termed medium-sized. V and J are TRBV7-3 and TRBJ2-7; 11 bases agree with TRBD1. This CDR3 is 16 amino acids long. V gave up 5 bases and J gave up 1 base; unmatched junction bases: 7. Germline V gene sequence: CDR1 SGHTA, CDR2 FQGTGA. This chain's CDR3 is CASSPHGTGGSYEQYF. The CDR3 DNA sequence: TGTGCCAGCAGCCCACACGGGACAGGGGGATCCTACGAGCAGTACTTC.

By share, this clonotype counts as medium-sized. The chain carries TRBV20-1 and TRBJ2-3; TRBD2 aligns across 10 bases. V dropped 2 bases and J dropped 2; count of bases not matched to a gene: 4. From germline, CDR1 is DFQATT and CDR2 SNEGSKA (reference sequence). This CDR3 contains 15 residues. The CDR3 sequence: CSARPLAGDTDTQYF. DNA of the CDR3: TGCAGTGCTAGACCGCTAGCGGGGGACACAGATACGCAGTATTTT.

This clonotype is categorized as medium-sized. V usage is TRBV2 and J usage is TRBJ2-7; D may be TRBD1 (5 bases). Germline CDR1 is SNHLY and CDR2 is FYNNEI. The CDR3 extends over 14 amino acids. Trimming removed 7 bases at V and 3 bases at J, with 16 bases between. CDR3 nucleotides: TGTGCCAGCATAGAGATTGCAGGGAACTACGAGCAGTACTTC. This sequence encodes CASIEIAGNYEQYF.

By share of the sample, this clonotype is medium-sized. The chain carries TRBV18 and TRBJ2-5; unclear D gene. The CDR3 contains 14 residues. V was cut by 4 bases and J by 2 bases, with 11 bases left in between. Germline assignment: CDR1 KGHSH and CDR2 LQKENI. CDR3 DNA sequence: TGTGCCAGCTCACACAAGGGCCCGCAAGAGACCCAGTACTTC. This gives the protein CASSHKGPQETQYF.

This clonotype is deemed medium-sized. The chain links TRBV12-3 or TRBV12-4 to TRBJ2-5; 8 bases fit TRBD1. The CDR3 is 15 residues long. Losses at the gene ends were 7 bases for V and 9 bases for J; bases not matched to a gene: 16. DNA of the CDR3: TGTGCCAGCACCTTGACAGGGGTCCCCCCCAGGGCCCAGTACTTC. Protein sequence: CASTLTGVPPRAQYF.

In its sample, this clonotype ranks as large. This sequence joins TRBV2 and TRBJ2-1; D possibly uses TRBD1 or TRBD2 (5 bases each). V was pared by 4 bases and J by 8 bases, with 12 bases between. Germline CDR1 reads SNHLY; CDR2 reads FYNNEI. The CDR3 spans 13 residues. CDR3 DNA: TGTGCCAGCAGTGGGGGCGGGTTCGATGAGCAGTTCTTC. Its translation: CASSGGGFDEQFF.

The V and J genes are TRBV12-3 or TRBV12-4 and TRBJ2-4, with 11 bases that match TRBD2. With 2 bases clipped from V and 9 bases from J, the junction kept 9 bases outside the gene matches. The CDR3 has 16 amino acids. The DNA of the CDR3 is TGTGCCAGCAGTTTAAAACTAGCGGGAGAAACGGGCATTCAGTACTTC. This translates into CASSLKLAGETGIQYF.

This clonotype is medium-sized. The chain uses TRBV6-2 or TRBV6-3 and TRBJ2-1, with TRBD2 identical over 9 bases. Per the germline V gene, CDR1 is MNHEY and CDR2 is SVGEGT. With 4 bases clipped from V and 5 bases from J, the junction kept 9 bases outside the gene matches. This CDR3 has 16 residues. CDR3 amino acids: CASSSIAGDFHNEQFF. The CDR3, as DNA: TGTGCCAGCAGTTCTATAGCGGGAGATTTCCACAATGAGCAGTTCTTC.

This clonotype is medium-sized by share. The chain links TRBV7-2 to TRBJ1-2; D gene ambiguous. The V gene lost 0 bases and the J gene lost 8 bases, with 10 bases spanning the gap. The CDR3 extends over 13 amino acids. Germline lookup yields CDR1 SGHTA and CDR2 FQGNSA. The CDR3 here is CASSLALRGGYTF. CDR3 DNA: TGTGCCAGCAGCTTAGCGCTCCGGGGAGGCTACACCTTC.

This clonotype is labeled medium-sized (0.01 to 0.1%). The chain combines TRBV28 with TRBJ2-1; D gene ambiguous. V lost 6 bases and J 5 bases, leaving 2 bases between the germline ends. This CDR3 is 10 amino acids long. Germline-derived CDR1 and CDR2 are MDHEN and SYDVKM. CDR3 DNA: TGTGCCAGCAGCCACAATGAGCAGTTCTTC. Its protein is CASSHNEQFF.

In its sample, this clonotype was seen many times. V and J are TRBV21-1 and TRBJ1-6; the DNA was not compared with TRBD1, the D call given in the table. TRBV21-1 is assigned pseudogene status. The CDR3 totals 14 residues. Here the CDR3 DNA reads TGTGCCAGCAGCAAACGACAGGGGGATTCACCCCTCCACTTT. Translation gives CASSKRQGDSPLHF.

Only a few counts were recorded for this clonotype. Possible read error: a much larger clone is one base away. The chain joins TRBV7-8 to TRBJ1-2; TRBD1 might be the D (6 bases). The CDR3 is 13 residues long. With 0 bases removed from V and 12 bases from J, the gap between germline ends came to 14 bases. Germline CDR1 and CDR2: SGHVS and FQNEAQ. The chain's CDR3 is CASSLARTEGDTF. For the CDR3, the DNA is TGTGCCAGCAGCTTAGCACGGACAGAAGGCGACACCTTC. The whole variable domain, remainder taken from reference TRBV7-8 and TRBJ1-2, is GAGVSQSPRYKVAKRGQDVALRCDPISGHVSLFWYQQALGQGPEFLTYFQNEAQLDKSGLPSDRFFAERPEGSVSTLKIQRTQQEDSAVYLCASSLARTEGDTFGSGTRLTVV.

This clonotype ranks as medium-sized. The chain combines TRBV4-1 with TRBJ2-1; 9 nucleotides align to TRBD1. Trimming cost V 2 bases and J 8 bases; bases outside gene matches: 7. The CDR3 sequence is 15 residues long. The V gene's germline CDR1 is MGHRA and CDR2 YSYEKL. CDR3 in amino acids: CASSQPRDRVDEQFF. The CDR3 region has the DNA TGCGCCAGCAGCCAACCCCGGGACAGGGTCGATGAGCAGTTCTTC.

By frequency in the sample, this clonotype is medium-sized. The gene calls are TRBV12-3 or TRBV12-4 and TRBJ1-1; D is perhaps TRBD1 (5 bases). Trimming shortened V by 5 bases and J by 5 bases, and 15 bases separated the two germline ends. This CDR3 contains 14 residues. This chain's CDR3 is CASSRQTAGTEAFF. CDR3 nucleotide sequence: TGTGCCAGCAGTCGACAGACAGCGGGGACTGAAGCTTTCTTT.

Judged by abundance, this clonotype is medium-sized. This sequence joins TRBV3-1 and TRBJ2-2; the D gene is possibly TRBD1 (5 bases). The V gene lost 5 bases and the J gene lost 6 bases, with 16 bases spanning the gap. From germline, CDR1 is LGHDT and CDR2 YNNKEL (reference sequence). This CDR3 has 15 amino acids. The CDR3 loop is CASSGRASFSGELFF. The CDR3 DNA reads TGTGCCAGCAGCGGCAGGGCTTCTTTCTCCGGGGAGCTGTTTTTT.

This clonotype qualifies as medium-sized. This chain connects TRBV18 to TRBJ2-3; a possible D gene is TRBD2 (6 bases). V was trimmed by 6 bases and J by 1 base, leaving 17 bases between them. Looked up from germline, CDR1 is KGHSH and CDR2 is LQKENI. CDR3 length equals 16 residues. CDR3 loop: CASSPRRGWRTDTQYF. The CDR3 DNA is TGTGCCAGCTCTCCCCGGAGGGGATGGCGCACAGATACGCAGTATTTT.

In this sample, this clonotype is medium-sized. The chain links TRBV10-3 to TRBJ2-2, with D uncertain. This CDR3 comprises 16 residues. The germline V and J ends were trimmed by 4 bases and 7 bases, with 19 bases remaining between them. Germline V CDR1 and CDR2: ENHRY, SYGVKD. The DNA of the CDR3 is TGTGCCATCAGTGCTAGGGATCCCTCACTTGACGGGGAGCTGTTTTTT. It codes for CAISARDPSLDGELFF.

This clonotype is medium-sized within its sample. The chain recombines TRBV7-9 with TRBJ1-1; 9 bases are shared with TRBD1. The V gene's germline CDR1 is SEHNR and CDR2 FQNEAQ (reference sequence). This CDR3 is built from 15 residues. V trimming: 6 bases; J trimming: 1 base; junction bases outside the gene matches: 6. Here the CDR3 DNA reads TGTGCCAGCAGACGGCCGGGACAGGGGAACACTGAAGCTTTCTTT. This gives the protein CASRRPGQGNTEAFF.

V is TRBV18 and J is TRBJ2-2; unclear D gene. The CDR3 has 15 amino acids. V lost 2 bases and J 3 bases, leaving 10 bases between the germline ends. Germline CDR1 reads KGHSH; CDR2 reads LQKENI. CDR3 in DNA: TGTGCCAGCTCACCAAAATCATGGTACACCGGGGAGCTGTTTTTT. Translated, it gives CASSPKSWYTGELFF.

Relative to its sample, this clonotype is medium-sized (0.01 to 0.1%). J is TRBJ2-7 and V is TRBV6-2 or TRBV6-3; the D is unclear. This CDR3 comprises 11 residues. The germline gives CDR1 MNHEY, CDR2 SVGEGT. The V gene lost 3 bases and the J gene lost 2 bases, with 2 bases spanning the gap. CDR3 protein: CASSYPYEQYF. The CDR3 DNA is TGTGCCAGCAGTTATCCCTACGAGCAGTACTTC.

In its sample, this clonotype was seen many times. This chain connects TRBV29-1 to TRBJ1-2; D might be TRBD1 (6 bases). The CDR3 spans 15 residues. Germline values: CDR1 SQVTM, CDR2 ANQGSEA. V lost 6 bases and J lost 0, with 17 bases in between. The CDR3 bases are TGCAGCGTCGCGCGGGCGGGGGGCGCTAACTATGGCTACACCTTC. Amino acids: CSVARAGGANYGYTF. The variable domain in full, with the rest retrieved from reference TRBV29-1 and TRBJ1-2, is SAVISQKPSRDICQRGTSLTIQCQVDSQVTMMFWYRQQPGQSLTLIATANQGSEATYESGFVIDKFPISRPNLTFSTLTVSNMSPEDSSIYLCSVARAGGANYGYTFGSGTRLTVV.

This clonotype is judged medium-sized. The rearrangement joins TRBV7-2 to TRBJ2-7; TRBD1 might be the D (5 bases). V lost 5 bases, J lost 2 bases, and 19 bases lay in between. Per the germline V gene, CDR1 is SGHTA and CDR2 is FQGNSA. The CDR3 is 16 residues long. The CDR3 DNA reads as TGTGCCAGCAGCCCAAATGACCCACTGGGGCCCTACGAGCAGTACTTC. Encoded protein: CASSPNDPLGPYEQYF.

By frequency in the sample, this clonotype is medium-sized. This chain links TRBV18 with TRBJ2-1, with D perhaps matching TRBD2 (5 bases). This CDR3 region has 13 residues. Per the germline V gene, CDR1 is KGHSH and CDR2 is LQKENI. Trimming removed 0 bases at V and 9 bases at J, with 9 bases between. CDR3 coding DNA: TGTGCCAGCTCACCACCTGAGGGTGTTGAGCAGTTCTTC. This sequence encodes CASSPPEGVEQFF. Supplemented by reference TRBV18 and TRBJ2-1, the full variable domain reads NAGVMQNPRHLVRRRGQEARLRCSPMKGHSHVYWYRQLPEEGLKFMVYLQKENIIDESGMPKERFSAEFPKEGPSILRIQQVVRGDSAAYFCASSPPEGVEQFFGPGTRLTVL.

By proportion, this clonotype is large. The chain uses TRBV28 and TRBJ2-7, with 11 bases that match TRBD2. Per germline, CDR1 MDHEN and CDR2 SYDVKM. This CDR3 is built from 16 residues. V was pared by 7 bases and J by 4 bases, with 12 bases of the junction left unmatched. The CDR3 reads CASTLTGLAGGYEQYF. Written as DNA, the CDR3 is TGTGCCAGCACCCTAACGGGGCTAGCGGGGGGATACGAGCAGTACTTC.

This clonotype is categorized as medium-sized. V gene TRBV29-1 combines with J gene TRBJ2-7, with 7 positions matching TRBD1. The CDR3 has 15 residues. Unmatched junction bases numbered 16, after V lost 7 bases and J lost 4 bases. Per the germline V gene, CDR1 is SQVTM and CDR2 is ANQGSEA. The CDR3 DNA sequence: TGCAGCGCCCTGAAAAGGACAGGCGGACTTTACGAGCAGTACTTC. Translated: CSALKRTGGLYEQYF.